These 30 T cell receptor beta chains were sequenced from one sample in a study of blood T cell repertoires in COVID-19. The table came from immunoSEQ multiplex PCR; TCRdb's copy has only in-frame clones and leaves some out. The sample records 200,000 to 250,000 clones, 80% to 85% being singletons. The specimen was peripheral blood. The receptors here all came from a woman in her seventies with COVID-19, enrolled during active disease.

The rearrangement links TRBV6-5 to TRBJ2-2; TRBD1 might be the D (6 bases). This CDR3 has 14 residues. Germline V gene data show CDR1 as MNHEY and CDR2 as SVGAGI. Trimming removed 0 bases from V and 6 bases from J, with 8 bases in between. CDR3 sequence (DNA): TGTGCCAGCAGTTACTCGAAGGGGGCCGGGGAGCTGTTTTTT. This codes for CASSYSKGAGELFF.

The V call is TRBV10-3, the J call TRBJ1-6; no clear D gene. The CDR3 spans 15 residues. CDR1 is ENHRY and CDR2 is SYGVKD in the germline V gene. V shed 10 bases and J shed 3 bases, with 16 bases lying between them. The CDR3 is CATVGRQVYNSPLHF. The CDR3 region has the DNA TGTGCCACCGTGGGTCGGCAGGTCTATAATTCACCCCTCCACTTT.

This clone has just one count. The genes are TRBV24-1 and TRBJ2-7, with TRBD1 identical over 7 bases. V lost 3 bases to trimming and J lost 5 bases; unmatched junction nucleotides: 3. The CDR3 loop spans 13 amino acids. Germline CDR1 reads KGHDR; CDR2 reads SFDVKD. CDR3 region: CATSDERGHEQYF. Written as DNA, the CDR3 is TGTGCCACCAGTGATGAAAGGGGGCACGAGCAGTACTTC.

The chain uses TRBV28 and TRBJ1-4; maybe TRBD1 (6 bases). Between the trimmed V and J ends, which lost 6 bases and 8 bases, there was a span of 25 bases. This CDR3 has 17 amino acids. Germline V gene lookup returns CDR1 MDHEN and CDR2 SYDVKM. In nucleotides, the CDR3 is TGTGCCAGCAGCTCATCCCACCCACAGGGACGGCGGGAAAAACTGTTTTTT. Residues: CASSSSHPQGRREKLFF.

A few counts support this clone. The gene calls are TRBV2 and TRBJ1-1; 8 nucleotides agree with TRBD1. Losses at the gene ends were 5 bases for V and 4 bases for J; bases not matched to a gene: 9. This CDR3 has 15 residues. Looked up from germline, CDR1 is SNHLY and CDR2 is FYNNEI. CDR3 in amino acids: CASSTTGGGFTEAFF. The CDR3 nucleotides are TGTGCCAGCAGTACCACAGGGGGGGGTTTCACTGAAGCTTTCTTT. Supplemented by reference TRBV2 and TRBJ1-1, the full variable domain reads EPEVTQTPSHQVTQMGQEVILRCVPISNHLYFYWYRQILGQKVEFLVSFYNNEISEKSEIFDDQFSVERPDGSNFTLKIRSTKLEDSAMYFCASSTTGGGFTEAFFGQGTRLTVV.

This chain joins TRBV24-1 and TRBJ2-1, with 8 bases lining up with TRBD1. V dropped 4 bases and J dropped 6; count of bases not matched to a gene: 7. The CDR3 is 15 residues long. Germline V gene lookup returns CDR1 KGHDR and CDR2 SFDVKD. CDR3 region: CATSDTTGVGNEQFF. CDR3 DNA: TGTGCCACCAGTGACACGACAGGGGTCGGCAATGAGCAGTTCTTC.

The rearrangement links TRBV28 to TRBJ1-1; perhaps TRBD1 as D (6 bases). CDR3 length: 14 residues. V lost 6 bases and J 12 bases, leaving 23 bases between the germline ends. In germline, CDR1 is MDHEN, CDR2 SYDVKM. The CDR3 sequence is CASRPGGAPSRTFF. The CDR3 DNA sequence: TGTGCCAGCAGACCGGGGGGGGCCCCAAGTCGCACTTTCTTT.

J is TRBJ2-1 and V is TRBV30, with 10 bases identical to TRBD2. The CDR3 is 14 residues long. Germline CDR1 is GTSNPN and CDR2 is SVGIG (reference sequence). The junction had 6 bases not matched to a gene; V was cut back by 3 bases and J by 7 bases. DNA of the CDR3: TGTGCCTGGAGACGGACTAGCGGTTTGAATGAGCAGTTCTTC. Its protein product is CAWRRTSGLNEQFF.

This chain uses TRBV6-2 or TRBV6-3 with TRBJ2-7; 7 bases are a match to TRBD1. The V gene's germline CDR1 is MNHEY and CDR2 SVGEGT. The CDR3 consists of 14 residues. Unmatched junction bases numbered 5, after V lost 1 base and J lost 5 bases. CDR3: CASSYWGQQDEQYF. The CDR3 DNA reads TGTGCCAGCAGTTACTGGGGACAGCAGGACGAGCAGTACTTC.

This chain uses TRBV21-1 with TRBJ2-7; the D segment call TRBD1 is taken from the table without a DNA check. TRBV21-1 is designated a pseudogene. The CDR3 has 13 amino acids. CDR3 loop: CASSNCDRSEQYF. For the CDR3, the DNA is TGTGCCAGCAGCAATTGCGACAGATCCGAGCAGTACTTC.

This chain uses TRBV4-3 with TRBJ2-1, with a weak D call TRBD2 (6 bases). Germline V CDR1 and CDR2: LGHNA, YSLEER. V shed 0 bases and J shed 5 bases, with 20 bases lying between them. The CDR3 totals 18 residues. CDR3 protein: CASSQDVVGGVGDNEQFF. The CDR3 nucleotides read TGCGCCAGCAGCCAAGATGTCGTCGGAGGGGTCGGGGACAATGAGCAGTTCTTC.

The rearrangement joins TRBV7-2 to TRBJ2-1, with TRBD1 identical over 7 bases. The CDR3 is made up of 15 amino acids. Germline V gives CDR1 SGHTA, CDR2 FQGNSA. J was trimmed by 4 bases and V by 0 bases; bases with no gene match: 3. The DNA for the CDR3 is TGTGCCAGCAGCTTAGCTGCACAGGGGTACAATGAGCAGTTCTTC. Protein: CASSLAAQGYNEQFF.

Here the CDR3 reads CASSRPAGVQGTTTDTQYF. The CDR3 bases are TGTGCCAGCAGTCGGCCGGCCGGGGTACAGGGTACTACCACAGATACGCAGTATTTT. The V gene is TRBV28, the J gene TRBJ2-3; D perhaps matches TRBD1 (6 bases). With 5 bases removed from V and 2 bases from J, the gap between germline ends came to 26 bases. This CDR3 contains 19 residues. The germline CDR1 and CDR2 sequences are MDHEN and SYDVKM.

CDR3 region: CASSPWEGKDEKLFF. The CDR3 region has the DNA TGTGCCAGCAGTCCCTGGGAGGGGAAGGATGAAAAACTGTTTTTT. The chain recombines TRBV28 with TRBJ1-4; maybe TRBD1 (5 bases). CDR3 length: 15 amino acids. V was trimmed by 5 bases and J by 6 bases, leaving 16 bases between them. Germline V lookup: CDR1 MDHEN, CDR2 SYDVKM.

V is TRBV6-6 and J is TRBJ1-5; the match to TRBD1 covers 8 bases. The CDR3 has 16 residues. Germline V gene lookup returns CDR1 MNHNY and CDR2 SVGAGI (reference sequence). V shed 5 bases and J 7 bases; nucleotides not matched to a gene: 13. This CDR3 is CASSPRAGGPGQPQHF. In DNA form, the CDR3 reads TGTGCCAGCAGTCCGAGGGCAGGGGGCCCCGGACAGCCCCAGCATTTT.

The V and J genes are TRBV19 and TRBJ2-3; TRBD2 is a possible D gene (6 bases). V lost 6 bases and J lost 1, with 8 bases in between. The germline gives CDR1 LNHDA, CDR2 SQIVND (reference sequence). This CDR3 spans 13 amino acids. CDR3 protein: CASSGSRTDTQYF. The CDR3 nucleotides are TGTGCCAGTAGCGGGAGTCGCACAGATACGCAGTATTTT. Drawing the rest from reference TRBV19 and TRBJ2-3, the complete variable domain is DGGITQSPKYLFRKEGQNVTLSCEQNLNHDAMYWYRQDPGQGLRLIYYSQIVNDFQKGDIAEGYSVSREKKESFPLTVTSAQKNPTAFYLCASSGSRTDTQYFGPGTRLTVL.

CDR3 residues: CASSLQGHNTIYF. Written as DNA, the CDR3 is TGTGCCAGCAGCCTACAGGGTCACAACACCATATATTTT. The chain combines TRBV7-2 with TRBJ1-3; D is possibly TRBD1 (6 bases). V shed 5 bases and J shed 7 bases, with 12 bases lying between them. Per the germline V gene, CDR1 is SGHTA and CDR2 is FQGNSA. The CDR3 is 13 residues long.

V gene TRBV7-2 combines with J gene TRBJ1-5; D ambiguous. The CDR3 has 16 residues. Germline values: CDR1 SGHTA, CDR2 FQGNSA. The ends were cut back, 1 base at V and 2 bases at J, with 12 bases in the middle. The CDR3 protein is CASSLVLRRGNQPQHF. The CDR3, as DNA: TGTGCCAGCAGCTTAGTATTAAGGAGGGGCAATCAGCCCCAGCATTTT.

This clone was observed once. The J gene is TRBJ1-1, the V gene TRBV5-1; D unresolved. V lost 2 bases and J lost 5, with 10 bases in between. The CDR3 covers 13 residues. Looked up from germline, CDR1 is SGHRS and CDR2 is YFSETQ. This CDR3 is CASSFPGATEAFF. In nucleotides, the CDR3 is TGCGCCAGCAGCTTCCCAGGCGCTACTGAAGCTTTCTTT. The full variable domain, in which reference TRBV5-1 and TRBJ1-1 provide the parts outside the CDR3, is KAGVTQTPRYLIKTRGQQVTLSCSPISGHRSVSWYQQTPGQGLQFLFEYFSETQRNKGNFPGRFSGRQFSNSRSEMNVSTLELGDSALYLCASSFPGATEAFFGQGTRLTVV.

The chain employs TRBV9 and TRBJ2-5, with TRBD2 matching 7 bases. The ends lost 0 bases at V and 1 base at J; junction bases unmatched: 6. Germline CDR1 and CDR2: SGDLS and YYNGEE. The CDR3 spans 16 residues. CDR3 sequence reads: CASSVGLAPGQETQYF. For the CDR3, the DNA is TGTGCCAGCAGCGTAGGACTAGCTCCAGGCCAAGAGACCCAGTACTTC.

The chain uses TRBV10-3 and TRBJ2-7, with TRBD1 matching 8 bases. From germline, CDR1 is ENHRY and CDR2 SYGVKD. Losses at the gene ends were 10 bases for V and 4 bases for J; bases not matched to a gene: 15. The CDR3 loop spans 15 amino acids. The DNA for the CDR3 is TGTGCCACCGCTCGAGGGACAGGCGTGAATTACGAGCAGTACTTC. Translating gives CATARGTGVNYEQYF.

This sequence joins TRBV28 and TRBJ2-4; 8 positions agree with TRBD1. Trimming cost V 2 bases and J 6 bases; bases outside gene matches: 6. This CDR3 is built from 15 residues. Per the germline V gene, CDR1 is MDHEN and CDR2 is SYDVKM. The CDR3 coding sequence is TGTGCCAGCAGTTTAATAGGACAGGGTACAAACATTCAGTACTTC. Its protein is CASSLIGQGTNIQYF.

The J gene is TRBJ1-1, the V gene TRBV28, with D maybe TRBD1 (6 bases). This CDR3 spans 12 amino acids. V was cut by 4 bases and J by 9 bases, with 12 bases left in between. The V gene's germline CDR1 is MDHEN and CDR2 SYDVKM. CDR3 loop: CASSSSQGQAFF. For the CDR3, the DNA is TGTGCCAGCAGTTCCTCCCAGGGGCAAGCTTTCTTT.

J is TRBJ1-2 and V is TRBV6-6; 7 bases align to TRBD1. The CDR3 is 13 residues long. The germline V gene encodes CDR1 MNHNY and CDR2 SVGAGI (reference sequence). Trimming cost V 4 bases and J 1 base; bases outside gene matches: 0. This CDR3 reads CASSWDSNYGYTF. The CDR3 DNA reads TGTGCCAGCAGTTGGGACAGTAACTATGGCTACACCTTC.

The chain joins TRBV6-5 to TRBJ1-1, with D unclear. Germline CDR1 MNHEY, CDR2 SVGAGI. This CDR3 is built from 13 residues. V dropped 6 bases and J dropped 6 bases, with 14 bases sitting between them. CDR3 DNA: TGTGCCAGCAGCGGCGCCGTTGGAGCTGAAGCTTTCTTT. This sequence encodes CASSGAVGAEAFF.

This clone was counted a few times. The chain uses TRBV24-1 and TRBJ1-1; D gene ambiguous. The CDR3 contains 13 residues. Per germline, CDR1 KGHDR and CDR2 SFDVKD. V lost 7 bases and J 5 bases, leaving 13 bases between the germline ends. The CDR3 region has the DNA TGTGCCACCAGGGACCGAGCGGCGACTGAAGCTTTCTTT. Residues: CATRDRAATEAFF.

The rearrangement uses TRBV5-5 and TRBJ1-5; 10 positions match TRBD1. The CDR3 spans 15 residues. The V gene's germline CDR1 is SGHKS and CDR2 YYEKEE (reference sequence). V was pared by 4 bases and J by 3 bases, with 4 bases of the junction left unmatched. The CDR3 loop reads CASSLGQGINQPQHF. The CDR3 bases are TGTGCCAGCAGCCTGGGACAGGGGATCAATCAGCCCCAGCATTTT.

CDR3 loop: CASSGGRAGIGELFF. The CDR3 DNA follows: TGCGCCAGCAGCGGCGGGAGGGCCGGTATCGGGGAGCTGTTTTTT. The gene calls are TRBV4-3 and TRBJ2-2, with 9 bases fitting TRBD2. Germline V gene data show CDR1 as LGHNA and CDR2 as YSLEER. The length of the CDR3 is 15 residues. V dropped 5 bases and J dropped 7; count of bases not matched to a gene: 8.

J is TRBJ1-5 and V is TRBV10-3; D remains ambiguous. Germline V gene lookup returns CDR1 ENHRY and CDR2 SYGVKD. Trimming left V 3 bases short and J 0 bases short, with 3 bases between. This CDR3 comprises 13 residues. CDR3 DNA: TGTGCCATCAGTGATTATAGCAATCAGCCCCAGCATTTT. It encodes CAISDYSNQPQHF.

In regard to this clone: The sample contains more than one DNA sequence encoding this CDR3. This chain links TRBV11-2 with TRBJ2-1, with 7 bases aligning to TRBD2. Germline V gives CDR1 SGHAT, CDR2 FQNNGV. CDR3 size: 15 residues. The junction had 4 bases not matched to a gene; V was cut back by 1 base and J by 4 bases. DNA for the CDR3: TGTGCCAGCAGCTTAGGGCTAGCGGAGTACAATGAGCAGTTCTTC. Amino acid sequence: CASSLGLAEYNEQFF.